One T cell receptor (beta chain) is described in this entry. Its antigen is as yet unknown. This record belongs to a study of shared clonotypes between healthy human individuals. Study summary: For every donor, three CD4 naive, three CD4 memory, two CD8 naive and one CD8 memory plates were used.

Study-level findings and limits: About 5% of naive CD4 clonotypes were shared across a few donors. Compared with clonotypes that all four donors shared, non-shared clonotypes had lower generation probabilities.

Trimming cost V 0 bases and J 8 bases; bases outside gene matches: 8. This CDR3 has 15 residues. Germline CDR1 and CDR2: SGHNT and YYREEE (reference sequence). Naive CD8 cells were CD45RO-negative, positively selected for CCR7, excluding terminally differentiated effector memory CD45RA+ cells. Sequencing was performed with immunoSEQ multiplex PCR; in TCRdb, only in-frame clones are kept and a portion is missing. Of about 2 million clones in the sample, over 85% are singletons; the top ten hold about 1.1%. The TCR was taken from a man aged 18 to 35 in good health. This chain connects TRBV5-4 to TRBJ1-2; 9 nucleotides match TRBD1. The sequenced sample consisted of naive CD8+ T cells sorted from blood. Here the CDR3 reads CASSLGWTGEGGYTF. CDR3 coding DNA: TGTGCCAGCAGCTTGGGTTGGACAGGGGAGGGCGGCTACACCTTC.